One sample yielded the 22 T cell receptor beta chains listed below, sequenced in a study of T-cell memory formation after mild COVID-19. Via MiXCR, TCRdb re-called the 5' RACE reads, giving one row per CDR3 protein. The sample holds 470,000 or so distinct CDR3 sequences, roughly 20% seen once. Sequencing input: PBMCs or a T cell subset sorted from them (not recorded which). The receptors shown here come from an adult woman who had mild COVID-19 (a few samples of this study predate the infection). Cell type and time point are not known.

This clonotype was seen only a few times. V gene TRBV20-1 combines with J gene TRBJ2-1, with D tentatively TRBD2 (5 bases). This CDR3 has 13 residues. The germline V gene has CDR1 DFQATT and CDR2 SNEGSKA (reference sequence). Trimming cost V 6 bases and J 3 bases, with 12 bases left between them. This CDR3 reads CSALGSSYNEQFF. CDR3 nucleotides: TGCAGTGCCCTTGGGAGCAGCTACAATGAGCAGTTCTTC.

This chain joins TRBV19 and TRBJ1-1, with D uncertain. Germline lookup yields CDR1 LNHDA and CDR2 SQIVND (reference sequence). The CDR3 length is 14 residues. V gave up 7 bases and J gave up 0 bases, with 12 bases separating them. CDR3 amino acids: CASKDLGLNTEAFF. In nucleotides, the CDR3 is TGTGCCAGTAAGGACCTTGGGTTGAACACTGAAGCTTTCTTT.

The sample holds a few counts of this clonotype. The chain recombines TRBV4-1 with TRBJ1-2; the match to TRBD1 covers 7 bases. From germline, CDR1 is MGHRA and CDR2 YSYEKL. The CDR3 has 17 amino acids. With V trimmed by 0 bases and J by 7 bases, 14 bases remained unmatched. The DNA of the CDR3 is TGCGCCAGCAGCCAAGATCTGCGGTCAGACAGGGCGGTTGGCTACACCTTC. This translates into CASSQDLRSDRAVGYTF.

The chain employs TRBV11-2 and TRBJ2-1, with 7 bases aligning to TRBD2. V lost 1 base and J lost 8; bases outside the gene matches: 11. The germline V gene has CDR1 SGHAT and CDR2 FQNNGV. The CDR3 covers 16 residues. The CDR3: CASSLGGVGRGYEQFF. CDR3 nucleotides: TGTGCCAGCAGCTTAGGAGGGGTGGGGAGGGGATATGAGCAGTTCTTC.

The sample holds one count of this clonotype. The chain couples TRBV4-3 to TRBJ2-7; no firm D call. Trimming took 1 base from V and 2 from J, leaving 12 bases between them. The CDR3 is 15 residues long. The germline V gene has CDR1 LGHNA and CDR2 YSLEER. The CDR3 sequence: CASSQAALATYEQYF. Written as DNA, the CDR3 is TGCGCCAGCAGCCAAGCAGCGCTTGCGACCTACGAGCAGTACTTC.

V and J are TRBV4-1 and TRBJ2-2, with 8 bases aligning to TRBD2. CDR1 and CDR2 (germline): MGHRA, YSYEKL. The CDR3 covers 17 residues. The V gene end was trimmed by 3 bases and the J gene end by 4 bases; junction bases not matched to a gene: 10. CDR3 bases: TGCGCCAGCAGCCACGCGGGGGGCAGGGCGAGCACCGGGGAGCTGTTTTTT. Translating it yields CASSHAGGRASTGELFF.

The genes are TRBV29-1 and TRBJ1-5; D ambiguous. The CDR3 length is 14 residues. Trimming left V 4 bases short and J 8 bases short, with 18 bases between. Germline V gene data show CDR1 as SQVTM and CDR2 as ANQGSEA. The CDR3 reads CSVAAGHSTKPQHF. Written as DNA, the CDR3 is TGCAGCGTTGCGGCTGGTCACTCAACTAAGCCCCAGCATTTT.

This clonotype was picked up a small number of times. CDR3 DNA sequence: TGCGCCAGCAGCCAATCCCAGGGCGTCTACGAGCAGTACTTC. It translates to CASSQSQGVYEQYF. V is TRBV4-1 and J is TRBJ2-7, with D possibly being TRBD1 (5 bases). This CDR3 is 14 amino acids long. Germline-derived CDR1 and CDR2 are MGHRA and YSYEKL. V lost 2 bases and J 3 bases, leaving 11 bases between the germline ends.

The V call is TRBV4-1, the J call TRBJ1-1; D not certain. Germline V gene data show CDR1 as MGHRA and CDR2 as YSYEKL. The CDR3 runs 16 residues. V lost 0 bases and J lost 1, with 12 bases in between. Written as DNA, the CDR3 is TGCGCCAGCAGCCAAGATCCGTTACCCCCGAACACTGAAGCTTTCTTT. Translated: CASSQDPLPPNTEAFF.

This clonotype was observed a few times. CDR3 nucleotide sequence: TGTGCCAGCAGCGGACTAGCGGGTTCCACCGGGGAGCTGTTTTTT. Translated: CASSGLAGSTGELFF. The chain recombines TRBV6-4 with TRBJ2-2; 11 nucleotides align to TRBD2. CDR1 is MRHNA and CDR2 is SNTAGT in the germline V gene. This CDR3 region has 15 residues. The V gene end was trimmed by 6 bases and the J gene end by 4 bases; junction bases not matched to a gene: 4.

The chain couples TRBV5-1 to TRBJ2-4, with 8 bases lining up with TRBD2. The germline CDR1 and CDR2 sequences are SGHRS and YFSETQ. The J segment lost 6 bases and the V segment lost 9 bases, leaving 11 bases of the junction unmatched. The CDR3 spans 14 residues. CDR3 protein: CATPGGGVGNIQYF. CDR3 DNA sequence: TGCGCCACCCCGGGGGGGGGCGTCGGAAACATTCAGTACTTC. The full variable domain, in which reference TRBV5-1 and TRBJ2-4 provide the parts outside the CDR3, is KAGVTQTPRYLIKTRGQQVTLSCSPISGHRSVSWYQQTPGQGLQFLFEYFSETQRNKGNFPGRFSGRQFSNSRSEMNVSTLELGDSALYLCATPGGGVGNIQYFGAGTRLSVL.

The chain couples TRBV5-1 to TRBJ2-3, with 11 positions matching TRBD1. With 4 bases clipped from V and 2 bases from J, the junction kept 9 bases outside the gene matches. The V gene's germline CDR1 is SGHRS and CDR2 YFSETQ. The CDR3 runs 17 residues. The CDR3 nucleotides read TGCGCCAGCAGCCCGTCCGGGACAGGGGGTAACACAGATACGCAGTATTTT. Its translation: CASSPSGTGGNTDTQYF.

Only a few counts were recorded for this clonotype. This sequence joins TRBV11-2 and TRBJ2-3, with a weak D call TRBD1 (5 bases). The CDR3 consists of 18 residues. CDR1 is SGHAT, CDR2 FQNNGV, per germline. V was pared by 3 bases and J by 5 bases, with 24 bases between. For the CDR3, the DNA is TGTGCCAGCAGCTTCTCCCCGACAGCCCCTTCAGAGAAAGATACGCAGTATTTT. Residues: CASSFSPTAPSEKDTQYF.

This clonotype has a handful of counts. V is TRBV12-3 or TRBV12-4 and J is TRBJ2-1, with D possibly TRBD2 on 6 matching bases. V was trimmed by 5 bases and J by 13 bases, leaving 15 bases between them. The CDR3 sequence is 12 residues long. CDR3 residues: CASSPTSLNQFF. As DNA, the CDR3 is TGTGCCAGCAGTCCCACTAGCCTTAATCAGTTCTTC.

Many counts were recorded for this clonotype. Here the CDR3 reads CATIDPSGGAVYNEQFF. The CDR3, as DNA: TGTGCCACCATCGACCCTAGCGGGGGGGCGGTCTACAATGAGCAGTTCTTC. This chain connects TRBV15 to TRBJ2-1, with TRBD2 identical over 12 bases. Germline CDR1 LNHNV, CDR2 YYDKDF (reference sequence). CDR3 length: 17 residues. Trimming at V came to 7 bases and at J to 3 bases, leaving 10 bases not matched to a gene.

The chain carries TRBV20-1 and TRBJ1-5; D is undetermined. There are 12 residues in the CDR3. Germline values: CDR1 DFQATT, CDR2 SNEGSKA (reference sequence). V was shortened by 3 bases and J by 0 bases, with 3 bases between the two germline ends. CDR3 amino acids: CSARNSNQPQHF. The CDR3 nucleotides are TGCAGTGCTAGGAATAGCAATCAGCCCCAGCATTTT.

This clonotype was counted a few times. The chain uses TRBV12-3 or TRBV12-4 and TRBJ1-1; D remains unclear. CDR3 length: 13 residues. V lost 8 bases and J 1 base, leaving 11 bases between the germline ends. The CDR3 protein is CASHHGPNTEAFF. The CDR3 region has the DNA TGTGCCAGCCACCACGGGCCGAACACTGAAGCTTTCTTT.

The sample holds a few counts of this clonotype. The chain employs TRBV12-3 or TRBV12-4 and TRBJ2-7; D remains ambiguous. The germline V and J ends were trimmed by 4 bases and 1 base, with 14 bases remaining between them. CDR3 length: 15 residues. The CDR3 sequence: CASSYGPYLSYEQYF. In DNA, the CDR3 is TGTGCCAGCAGTTACGGGCCGTACCTATCCTACGAGCAGTACTTC.

This clonotype showed up just a few times. The V call is TRBV4-3, the J call TRBJ2-7; D remains unclear. Germline-derived CDR1 and CDR2 are LGHNA and YSLEER. This CDR3 contains 13 residues. V was pared by 2 bases and J by 5 bases, with 10 bases between. DNA of the CDR3: TGCGCCAGCAGCCAATCACAAAGGGACGAGCAGTACTTC. This codes for CASSQSQRDEQYF.

The sample holds many counts of this clonotype. The rearrangement links TRBV7-2 to TRBJ2-3; no clear D. V lost 0 bases and J lost 8, with 12 bases in between. Germline V lookup: CDR1 SGHTA, CDR2 FQGNSA. This CDR3 spans 14 amino acids. The CDR3 is CASSLAVQFGTQYF. CDR3 in DNA: TGTGCCAGCAGCTTAGCAGTCCAGTTCGGTACGCAGTATTTT.

This clonotype was seen more than once but under ten times. The chain couples TRBV5-1 to TRBJ2-3; D might be TRBD2 (6 bases). V lost 5 bases and J 6 bases, leaving 16 bases between the germline ends. The V gene's germline CDR1 is SGHRS and CDR2 YFSETQ. This CDR3 has 14 residues. The CDR3 nucleotides are TGCGCCAGCAGGGGCGCGGGAACGGTGGATACGCAGTATTTT. This codes for CASRGAGTVDTQYF.

This clonotype has more than one count but fewer than ten. The rearrangement joins TRBV7-9 to TRBJ2-3; D is perhaps TRBD1 (5 bases). The CDR3 covers 13 residues. Germline CDR1 is SEHNR and CDR2 is FQNEAQ (reference sequence). The ends were cut back, 4 bases at V and 5 bases at J, with 10 bases in the middle. Here the CDR3 reads CASSSSGLDTQYF. The CDR3 coding sequence is TGTGCCAGCAGCTCCTCAGGGTTAGATACGCAGTATTTT.